Listed below are T cell receptor beta chains from one sample, sequenced in a study of cytomegalovirus exposure and HLA in healthy donors. Sequenced by immunoSEQ multiplex PCR; TCRdb stores in-frame clones only, minus some. The table lists about 130,000 clones, just over 70% of them singletons, with around 2.5% in the top ten. The sequenced material came from PBMCs. The receptors derive from a woman aged 55-75 years in good health and CMV-seropositive. Each CDR3 is given with its conserved first and last residue. Fields, in order: J gene, V gene, clone size, D gene, CDR3 protein, CDR3 DNA. The D gene is left open where the match is weak. The listing skips clone size in some rows; elsewhere it reads once, few, many or a size class.

J gene: TRBJ2-6; V gene: TRBV18; clone size: few; D gene: TRBD1; CDR3 protein: CASSPGQVYSGANVLTF; CDR3 DNA: TGTGCCAGCTCACCCGGACAGGTTTACTCTGGGGCCAACGTCCTGACTTTC
J gene: TRBJ1-2; V gene: TRBV15; clone size: NA; D gene: TRBD1; CDR3 protein: CATSRDIGQDYGYTF; CDR3 DNA: TGTGCCACCAGCAGAGATATAGGACAGGACTATGGCTACACCTTC
J gene: TRBJ2-3; V gene: TRBV2; clone size: few; D gene: TRBD2; CDR3 protein: CASREPPGGSSTDTQYF; CDR3 DNA: TGTGCCAGCAGAGAACCCCCGGGGGGTTCTAGCACAGATACGCAGTATTTT
J gene: TRBJ1-2; V gene: TRBV5-8; clone size: NA; D gene: TRBD1; CDR3 protein: CASRTDRAHYGYTF; CDR3 DNA: TGTGCCAGCAGGACGGACAGGGCGCACTATGGCTACACCTTC
J gene: TRBJ2-5; V gene: TRBV18; clone size: NA; D gene: NA; CDR3 protein: CASSPRVTSETQYF; CDR3 DNA: TGTGCCAGCTCACCCCGGGTAACTTCGGAGACCCAGTACTTC
J gene: TRBJ1-2; V gene: TRBV18; clone size: NA; D gene: NA; CDR3 protein: CASSLDTTGYTF; CDR3 DNA: TGTGCCAGCTCACTTGACACGACTGGCTACACCTTC
J gene: TRBJ1-1; V gene: TRBV18; clone size: NA; D gene: NA; CDR3 protein: CASRDRLNTEAFF; CDR3 DNA: TGTGCCAGTCGTGACAGGCTGAACACTGAAGCTTTCTTT
J gene: TRBJ2-5; V gene: TRBV11-2; clone size: NA; D gene: TRBD2; CDR3 protein: CASSLAGLADQETQYF; CDR3 DNA: TGTGCCAGCAGCTTAGCGGGACTAGCAGACCAAGAGACCCAGTACTTC
J gene: TRBJ1-1; V gene: TRBV6-1; clone size: NA; D gene: TRBD1; CDR3 protein: CASAEGQKNTEAFF; CDR3 DNA: TGTGCCAGCGCCGAGGGACAGAAGAACACTGAAGCTTTCTTT
J gene: TRBJ2-3; V gene: TRBV14; clone size: few; D gene: NA; CDR3 protein: CASSQEERRRGTDTQYF; CDR3 DNA: TGTGCCAGCAGCCAAGAAGAAAGGCGGAGGGGTACAGATACGCAGTATTTT
J gene: TRBJ1-5; V gene: TRBV6-6; clone size: NA; D gene: NA; CDR3 protein: CASSQNQPQHF; CDR3 DNA: TGTGCCAGCAGTCAAAATCAGCCCCAGCATTTT
J gene: TRBJ2-2; V gene: TRBV6-1; clone size: NA; D gene: TRBD1; CDR3 protein: CASSDDRGYTGELFF; CDR3 DNA: TGTGCCAGCAGTGATGACAGGGGTTACACCGGGGAGCTGTTTTTT
J gene: TRBJ1-5; V gene: TRBV5-4; clone size: few; D gene: TRBD1; CDR3 protein: CASSPEPGQRNQPQHF; CDR3 DNA: TGTGCCAGCAGTCCTGAGCCGGGACAGAGAAATCAGCCCCAGCATTTT
J gene: TRBJ1-5; V gene: TRBV2; clone size: NA; D gene: NA; CDR3 protein: CASSPTGWNQPQHF; CDR3 DNA: TGTGCCAGCAGTCCGACAGGTTGGAATCAGCCCCAGCATTTT
J gene: TRBJ2-2; V gene: TRBV7-6; clone size: NA; D gene: TRBD2; CDR3 protein: CASSLENSGVGELFF; CDR3 DNA: TGTGCCAGCAGCTTGGAGAATAGCGGGGTGGGGGAGCTGTTTTTT
J gene: TRBJ2-7; V gene: TRBV6-1; clone size: NA; D gene: TRBD2; CDR3 protein: CASSEGTSGSYEQYF; CDR3 DNA: TGTGCCAGCAGTGAAGGGACTAGCGGATCCTACGAGCAGTACTTC
J gene: TRBJ2-7; V gene: TRBV6-1; clone size: few; D gene: NA; CDR3 protein: CASSVDNPYEQYF; CDR3 DNA: TGTGCCAGCAGTGTCGACAACCCCTACGAGCAGTACTTC
J gene: TRBJ2-1; V gene: TRBV4-1; clone size: NA; D gene: TRBD1; CDR3 protein: CASSQGGSGTGREEQFF; CDR3 DNA: TGCGCCAGCAGCCAAGGGGGTTCGGGGACAGGGCGGGAGGAGCAGTTCTTC
J gene: TRBJ2-3; V gene: TRBV11-2; clone size: few; D gene: NA; CDR3 protein: CASSYRVDTQYF; CDR3 DNA: TGTGCCAGCAGTTACAGGGTCGATACGCAGTATTTT
J gene: TRBJ1-1; V gene: TRBV6-1; clone size: NA; D gene: NA; CDR3 protein: CASSENYGGTEAFF; CDR3 DNA: TGTGCCAGCAGTGAGAACTACGGGGGGACTGAAGCTTTCTTT
J gene: TRBJ1-6; V gene: TRBV6-5; clone size: few; D gene: NA; CDR3 protein: CASSYSGGNSPLHF; CDR3 DNA: TGTGCCAGCAGTTACTCGGGGGGAAATTCACCCCTCCACTTT
J gene: TRBJ1-2; V gene: TRBV9; clone size: NA; D gene: NA; CDR3 protein: CASSGRGYGYTF; CDR3 DNA: TGTGCCAGCAGCGGCCGGGGCTATGGCTACACCTTC
J gene: TRBJ1-5; V gene: TRBV28; clone size: NA; D gene: NA; CDR3 protein: CATDLGAQPQHF; CDR3 DNA: TGTGCCACCGACCTCGGAGCTCAGCCCCAGCATTTT
J gene: TRBJ2-3; V gene: TRBV11-2; clone size: NA; D gene: NA; CDR3 protein: CASSLVYSPTDTQYF; CDR3 DNA: TGTGCCAGCAGCTTAGTTTATAGCCCCACAGATACGCAGTATTTT
J gene: TRBJ2-2; V gene: TRBV19; clone size: few; D gene: NA; CDR3 protein: CASSTRGGTGELFF; CDR3 DNA: TGTGCCAGTAGTACCCGGGGTGGCACCGGGGAGCTGTTTTTT
J gene: TRBJ1-1; V gene: TRBV5-1; clone size: NA; D gene: TRBD1; CDR3 protein: CASSSGQGSPGGTRGEAFF; CDR3 DNA: TGCGCCAGCAGCTCGGGACAGGGAAGCCCAGGTGGAACTCGGGGGGAAGCTTTCTTT
J gene: TRBJ2-1; V gene: TRBV7-9; clone size: NA; D gene: NA; CDR3 protein: CASSAERGGLFNEQFF; CDR3 DNA: TGTGCCAGCAGCGCCGAGAGGGGGGGACTATTCAATGAGCAGTTCTTC
J gene: TRBJ1-2; V gene: TRBV10-1; clone size: few; D gene: TRBD1; CDR3 protein: CASRPGTGEYGYTF; CDR3 DNA: TGCGCCAGCAGGCCCGGGACAGGGGAATATGGCTACACCTTC
J gene: TRBJ1-2; V gene: TRBV6-5; clone size: NA; D gene: TRBD1; CDR3 protein: CASSYSQGATDYGYTF; CDR3 DNA: TGTGCCAGCAGTTACTCTCAGGGGGCCACTGACTATGGCTACACCTTC
J gene: TRBJ1-1; V gene: TRBV11-2; clone size: NA; D gene: NA; CDR3 protein: CASSLDLSEAFF; CDR3 DNA: TGTGCCAGCAGCTTAGATTTGAGTGAAGCTTTCTTT
J gene: TRBJ1-1; V gene: TRBV9; clone size: NA; D gene: TRBD1; CDR3 protein: CASSVTGGTTEAFF; CDR3 DNA: TGTGCCAGCAGCGTTACAGGGGGCACCACTGAAGCTTTCTTT
J gene: TRBJ2-2; V gene: TRBV5-6; clone size: NA; D gene: TRBD2; CDR3 protein: CASSSPGGTGELFF; CDR3 DNA: TGTGCCAGCAGCAGCCCGGGGGGCACCGGGGAGCTGTTTTTT
J gene: TRBJ2-5; V gene: TRBV10-3; clone size: NA; D gene: TRBD1; CDR3 protein: CAAYSGTAETQYF; CDR3 DNA: TGTGCCGCTTATTCCGGGACAGCGGAGACCCAGTACTTC
J gene: TRBJ1-5; V gene: TRBV9; clone size: NA; D gene: NA; CDR3 protein: CASSGTAGNQPQHF; CDR3 DNA: TGTGCCAGCAGCGGGACAGCCGGAAATCAGCCCCAGCATTTT
J gene: TRBJ2-7; V gene: TRBV9; clone size: NA; D gene: TRBD1; CDR3 protein: CASSVGTGGPYEQYF; CDR3 DNA: TGTGCCAGCAGCGTAGGGACAGGGGGCCCCTACGAGCAGTACTTC
J gene: TRBJ1-2; V gene: TRBV9; clone size: NA; D gene: NA; CDR3 protein: CASSVATGKGGYTF; CDR3 DNA: TGTGCCAGCAGCGTAGCTACAGGGAAGGGGGGCTACACCTTC
J gene: TRBJ2-2; V gene: TRBV5-1; clone size: NA; D gene: TRBD1; CDR3 protein: CASSGTGPNTGELFF; CDR3 DNA: TGCGCCAGCAGCGGGACAGGTCCTAACACCGGGGAGCTGTTTTTT
J gene: TRBJ2-2; V gene: TRBV19; clone size: NA; D gene: TRBD2; CDR3 protein: CASSISGGTGELFF; CDR3 DNA: TGTGCCAGTAGTATTAGCGGGGGGACCGGGGAGCTGTTTTTT
J gene: TRBJ2-7; V gene: TRBV28; clone size: few; D gene: TRBD1; CDR3 protein: CASSSWTGGSYEQYF; CDR3 DNA: TGTGCCAGCAGTTCCTGGACAGGGGGCTCCTACGAGCAGTACTTC
J gene: TRBJ2-7; V gene: TRBV5-1; clone size: few; D gene: NA; CDR3 protein: CASSSEGGYRYEQYF; CDR3 DNA: TGCGCCAGCAGCTCTGAAGGGGGATATCGTTACGAGCAGTACTTC
J gene: TRBJ2-7; V gene: TRBV18; clone size: NA; D gene: TRBD2; CDR3 protein: CASSPPGGATVGNEQYF; CDR3 DNA: TGTGCCAGCTCACCACCGGGAGGGGCCACGGTGGGCAACGAGCAGTACTTC
J gene: TRBJ2-5; V gene: TRBV7-3; clone size: NA; D gene: NA; CDR3 protein: CASSPSRDQETQYF; CDR3 DNA: TGTGCCAGCAGCCCCAGCCGGGACCAAGAGACCCAGTACTTC
J gene: TRBJ2-5; V gene: TRBV5-6; clone size: few; D gene: TRBD2; CDR3 protein: CASSLAGSGEQETQYF; CDR3 DNA: TGTGCCAGCAGCTTGGCGGGCAGCGGGGAACAAGAGACCCAGTACTTC
J gene: TRBJ1-5; V gene: TRBV7-9; clone size: NA; D gene: TRBD1; CDR3 protein: CASSDAGTGEDQPQHF; CDR3 DNA: TGTGCCAGCAGCGACGCTGGGACAGGGGAAGATCAGCCCCAGCATTTT
J gene: TRBJ1-5; V gene: TRBV21-1; clone size: NA; D gene: NA; CDR3 protein: CASSSTGGSNQPQHF; CDR3 DNA: TGTGCCAGCAGCAGCACAGGGGGTAGCAATCAGCCCCAGCATTTT
J gene: TRBJ2-5; V gene: TRBV18; clone size: few; D gene: NA; CDR3 protein: CASSPGSQETQYF; CDR3 DNA: TGTGCCAGCTCACCAGGCAGCCAAGAGACCCAGTACTTC
J gene: TRBJ1-2; V gene: TRBV7-9; clone size: NA; D gene: NA; CDR3 protein: CASSQGYTF; CDR3 DNA: TGTGCCAGCAGCCAAGGCTACACCTTC